The T cell receptor beta chain described here comes from a study of cytomegalovirus exposure and HLA in healthy donors. Study-wide results and limits: Immune exposure information comprised only CMV serostatus. Accurate prediction of most subjects' HLA-A and HLA-B alleles from TCR beta sequences was reported.

This clone showed up just a few times. The antigen remains undetermined. The PCR made use of 60 Vbeta and 13 Jbeta primers. The method was immunoSEQ multiplex PCR; TCRdb's version includes in-frame clones alone and lacks a portion of them. The sample lists around 150,000 clones, more than 70% seen once, with about 11% in the top ten. The TCR was taken from a young man in good health and CMV-seropositive. Input material: PBMCs.

CDR3 region: CASRRTGLVAKNIQYF. CDR3 DNA: TGTGCCAGTAGGCGGACAGGGTTGGTAGCCAAAAACATTCAGTACTTC. The chain recombines TRBV19 with TRBJ2-4, with TRBD1 matching 8 bases. This CDR3 has 16 amino acids. In germline, CDR1 is LNHDA, CDR2 SQIVND (reference sequence). The trim removed 6 bases at V and 0 bases at J, leaving 7 bases unmatched.